This record concerns one TCR beta chain sequence. Its matching antigen is unknown. Germline CDR1 is LNHNV and CDR2 is YYDKDF (reference sequence). The CDR3 spans 13 residues. V was pared by 3 bases and J by 5 bases, with 10 bases between. The data stem from a study of CD8+CD57+ T cells in acquired aplastic anemia. On the study more broadly: Each DNA sample taken from sorted CD4+ and CD8+ cells came to 3 to 3.5 ug on average.

Investigators profiled TCR beta VDJ and CDR3 from genomic DNA template. MiXCR was run by TCRdb on the reads, yielding one entry per CDR3 protein. The sample lists a few hundred thousand distinct CDR3 sequences; about half were seen once. Patients chosen for sequencing had CD8+CD57+ cells that had expanded, as shown by flow cytometry. Findings of the study overall: Patients and healthy controls showed no significant CD8+ Simpson's diversity difference. Around 30 was the count of CD8+ CDR3 sequences that patients shared with controls.

This sequence originates from a human donor with aplastic anemia. V is TRBV15 and J is TRBJ2-5; D is uncertain. Material: sorted CD4+, CD8+, or CD8+CD57+ T cells (not recorded which) from PBMCs. CDR3: CATSSNTRETQYF. In DNA form, the CDR3 reads TGTGCCACCAGCAGTAACACAAGGGAGACCCAGTACTTC.